Below, 8 T cell receptor beta chains from the same sample are listed, as sequenced in a study of blood T cells in healthy people across ages. PCR was performed a second time for about 7 to 11 cycles using a sample-barcoded 5' primer and a J-beta primer mix. TCRdb re-called the 5' RACE reads through MiXCR, storing one row per CDR3 protein. The sample records approximately 700,000 distinct CDR3 sequences, approximately 30% being singletons. Sequencing was performed on blood. These receptors originate from a woman aged 80 or over in good health.

This clonotype was detected ten times or more. The rearrangement uses TRBV6-5 and TRBJ2-3; D may be TRBD2 (5 bases). Per the germline V gene, CDR1 is MNHEY and CDR2 is SVGAGI. The V and J ends lost 2 bases and 2 bases respectively, with 11 bases between them. The CDR3 length is 15 residues. For the CDR3, the DNA is TGTGCCAGCAGTTACCTTTCCCGGGACACAGATACGCAGTATTTT. It specifies CASSYLSRDTDTQYF.

This clonotype has ten or more counts. This chain uses TRBV7-2 with TRBJ2-7; D ambiguous. The germline gives CDR1 SGHTA, CDR2 FQGNSA. This CDR3 comprises 12 residues. The V and J ends lost 5 bases and 6 bases respectively, with 11 bases between them. This chain's CDR3 is CASSNRRSEQYF. CDR3 bases: TGTGCCAGCAGCAACAGACGCAGCGAGCAGTACTTC.

This clonotype was counted at least ten times. V gene TRBV5-1 combines with J gene TRBJ1-1; a weak D match, TRBD1 (6 bases). The CDR3 has 13 residues. Looked up from germline, CDR1 is SGHRS and CDR2 is YFSETQ. Trimming pared 7 bases from V and 4 bases from J, leaving 14 bases between. The chain's CDR3 is CASEGGFGTEAFF. The CDR3 DNA sequence: TGCGCCAGCGAGGGGGGTTTCGGCACTGAAGCTTTCTTT.

The V gene is TRBV5-1, the J gene TRBJ2-4; either TRBD1 or TRBD2 may supply D (5 bases each). With the DNA end fitting TRBJ2-7 better, the J assignment may be wrong. The CDR3 extends over 17 amino acids. Looked up from germline, CDR1 is SGHRS and CDR2 is YFSETQ. The CDR3 DNA sequence: TGCGCCAGCAGCTTGGGTAGGGGTTCGGGCCTAGCATACGAGCAGTACTTC. Amino acids: CASSLGRGSGLAYEQYF.

This clonotype was seen only once. The CDR3 sequence: CASSLEARRGDIQYF. In nucleotides, the CDR3 is TGTGCCAGCAGCTTAGAGGCCAGGCGTGGGGACATTCAGTACTTC. The V and J genes are TRBV7-8 and TRBJ2-4, with D unclear. Trimming pared 1 base from V and 8 bases from J, leaving 15 bases between. Germline V lookup: CDR1 SGHVS, CDR2 FQNEAQ. This CDR3 contains 15 residues.

The sample holds many counts of this clonotype. CDR3 sequence reads: CASRPRGQPIAQDYGYTF. As DNA, the CDR3 is TGTGCCAGCCGGCCTCGAGGACAGCCCATAGCACAAGACTATGGCTACACCTTC. The rearrangement links TRBV6-6 to TRBJ1-2; possibly TRBD1 for D (6 bases). The V end lost 8 bases, the J end lost 3 bases, and 28 bases lay between the germline ends. The germline V gene has CDR1 MNHNY and CDR2 SVGAGI (reference sequence). This CDR3 has 18 residues.

The chain combines TRBV11-2 with TRBJ2-1; D is unresolved. Germline CDR1 reads SGHAT; CDR2 reads FQNNGV. V was clipped by 5 bases and J by 7 bases, with 9 bases between them. The CDR3 is made up of 12 amino acids. CDR3 amino acids: CASSRTRNEQFF. The CDR3, as DNA: TGTGCCAGCAGCCGAACCCGGAATGAGCAGTTCTTC.

There are many counts of this clonotype. The chain combines TRBV11-1 with TRBJ2-5; 7 positions match TRBD1. This CDR3 region has 15 residues. The germline gives CDR1 SGHAT, CDR2 FQDESV (reference sequence). The ends lost 1 base at V and 1 base at J; junction bases unmatched: 3. The CDR3 DNA is TGTGCCAGCAGCTTAGAGAGGGACAGCCAAGAGACCCAGTACTTC. Translated, it gives CASSLERDSQETQYF. Full variable domain (missing parts from reference TRBV11-1 and TRBJ2-5): EAEVAQSPRYKITEKSQAVAFWCDPISGHATLYWYRQILGQGPELLVQFQDESVVDDSQLPKDRFSAERLKGVDSTLKIQPAELGDSAMYLCASSLERDSQETQYFGPGTRLLVL.